The clone carrying this TCR beta chain was recorded many times. Antigen unknown. The data are from a study of human T cells and chemical hapten exposure. Study conclusions and caveats: Following DPC sensitization, TCRs present above 1 in 1000 frequency showed no change.

The CDR3 is 15 residues long. Germline V gene lookup returns CDR1 SGDLS and CDR2 YYNGEE. Trimming took 0 bases from V and 2 from J, leaving 10 bases between them. TCRdb processed the RACE reads anew with MiXCR; each CDR3 protein has one entry. The data show around 340,000 distinct CDR3 sequences, with under 9% seen just once and roughly 8% held by the top ten. The sample's time point: patch test 1, 2 weeks after DPC sensitization. Treatment noted: therapeutic diphenylcyclopropenone sensitization with weekly scalp DPC. J is TRBJ2-3 and V is TRBV9; D gene unclear. The receptor was derived from a woman aged 18-29 years with alopecia areata. Some clones in this sample may be carry-over from other donors' samples. This specimen was whole blood, taken in connection with sensitization to the hapten diphenylcyclopropenone (DPC). DNA for the CDR3: TGTGCCAGCAGCGTAGGGATTCTCCACACAGATACGCAGTATTTT. Translating gives CASSVGILHTDTQYF.